This TCR beta chain was identified in a study of cytomegalovirus exposure and HLA in healthy donors. Notes on the study in general: High sensitivity and specificity were reportedly achieved when the classifier diagnosed cytomegalovirus status.

Turning to this clone: Its antigen is still unknown.

Primers for the PCR totalled 60 Vbeta and 13 Jbeta. In the original processing: Per a later analysis, the number of unique TCR beta chains was around 79 million, of which about 11 million were shared. Sequencing used immunoSEQ multiplex PCR; TCRdb keeps in-frame clones, though not all of them. V and J calls and clone size follow that table, whereas D and trimming were derived from the DNA. The sample records roughly 110,000 clones, around 73% being singletons. This TCR derives from a man under 40 in good health and CMV-seronegative. The material sequenced was PBMCs.

The CDR3 protein is CSVESLAGNSYNEQFF. CDR3 DNA: TGCAGCGTTGAATCTCTGGCGGGAAATTCCTACAATGAGCAGTTCTTC. The rearrangement uses TRBV29-1 and TRBJ2-1; D perhaps matches TRBD2 (6 bases). CDR3 length equals 16 residues. The ends were cut back, 2 bases at V and 1 base at J, with 15 bases in the middle. CDR1 and CDR2 from the germline V gene are SQVTM and ANQGSEA.